These T cell receptor beta chains were read from a single sample in a study of T-cell reconstitution after alpha-beta-depleted transplantation in children. TCRdb analysed the PCR reads with MiXCR anew, one entry per CDR3 protein. The sample includes 450,000 to 500,000 distinct CDR3 sequences, about 12% of them seen just once. This material consisted of PBMCs from the stem cell graft donor, taken from the stem cell graft. The receptor source for this set is a human donor who donated a stem cell graft to a child with combined immunodeficiency. CDR3s include the opening cysteine and the closing phenylalanine or tryptophan. Fields, in order: J gene, V gene, CDR3 protein.

J: TRBJ2-3
V: TRBV10-3
CDR3: CAISASPGDTQYF

J: TRBJ1-5
V: TRBV20-1
CDR3: CSARGQNSGNQPQHF

J: TRBJ1-2
V: TRBV6-2/TRBV6-3
CDR3: CASRRGGGSGYTF

J: TRBJ1-2
V: TRBV5-1
CDR3: CASSFDGYYGYTF

J: TRBJ1-3
V: TRBV12-3/TRBV12-4
CDR3: CAVGTVAGNTIYF

J: TRBJ1-6
V: TRBV12-3/TRBV12-4
CDR3: CASSLFRSNSPLHF

J: TRBJ2-6
V: TRBV7-3
CDR3: CASSPTGTVAGANVLTF

J: TRBJ2-6
V: TRBV5-1
CDR3: CASSIRDRTYSGANVLTF

J: TRBJ2-1
V: TRBV6-2/TRBV6-3
CDR3: CASSYGWGAVNEQFF

J: TRBJ2-7
V: TRBV12-3/TRBV12-4
CDR3: CASSFTGDAYYEQYF

J: TRBJ2-2
V: TRBV11-2
CDR3: CASSQTSLATGELFF

J: TRBJ1-2
V: TRBV18
CDR3: CASSPTGQHNYGYTF

J: TRBJ2-3
V: TRBV5-1
CDR3: CASSLEPAGGTTDTQYF

J: TRBJ2-7
V: TRBV6-1
CDR3: CASSLLGQGASYEQYF

J: TRBJ2-2
V: TRBV24-1
CDR3: CATSDILGDDSTGELFF

J: TRBJ2-5
V: TRBV2
CDR3: CASSELGLEETQYF

J: TRBJ2-5
V: TRBV5-1
CDR3: CASSLVSGGAEQETQYF

J: TRBJ2-7
V: TRBV12-3/TRBV12-4
CDR3: CASSGTGVSYEQYF

J: TRBJ2-1
V: TRBV4-3
CDR3: CASSQDAPAGRSYNEQFF

J: TRBJ2-1
V: TRBV12-3/TRBV12-4
CDR3: CASSFPGSYNEQFF

J: TRBJ2-3
V: TRBV20-1
CDR3: CSARVELPGASLGQYF

J: TRBJ2-1
V: TRBV12-3/TRBV12-4
CDR3: CASKPGGYEQFF

J: TRBJ1-5
V: TRBV6-2/TRBV6-3
CDR3: CASRFRDRGPWVGQPQHF

J: TRBJ2-2
V: TRBV7-9
CDR3: CASSFVGRMTGTGELFF

J: TRBJ1-2
V: TRBV29-1
CDR3: CSDRTENYGYTF

J: TRBJ1-6
V: TRBV12-3/TRBV12-4
CDR3: CASRPGWMGSPLHF

J: TRBJ2-1
V: TRBV7-3
CDR3: CASSLSPSGGYNEQFF

J: TRBJ1-1
V: TRBV7-3
CDR3: CASSFIGYETEAFF

J: TRBJ2-2
V: TRBV10-3
CDR3: CAISEPGIPRHTGELFF